These T cell receptor beta chains were read from a single sample in a study of OX40 agonist ivuxolimab in advanced cancers. Only in-frame clones appear in the TCRdb table, and some are missing; sequencing was by immunoSEQ multiplex PCR. The sample holds 55,000 to 70,000 clones, 80% to 90% seen once. The specimen was CD4+ or CD8+ T cells sorted from blood, collected in a trial of the OX40 agonist ivuxolimab. The source of these receptors is an adult with an advanced solid tumor such as melanoma, head and neck, liver or kidney cancer. CDR3s include the opening cysteine and the closing phenylalanine or tryptophan. The order of the fields is V gene, J gene, clone size, D gene, CDR3 protein, CDR3 DNA. A D gene is named only where the DNA matches it firmly. Some rows mark clone size as missing; the rest say once, few, many or name a class of expanded clone.

v_gene: TRBV19
j_gene: TRBJ1-2
abundance: -
d_gene: -
CDR3aa: CASTGSYTF
CDR3nt: TGTGCCAGTACAGGAAGCTACACCTTC

v_gene: TRBV7-9
j_gene: TRBJ2-5
abundance: once
d_gene: -
CDR3aa: CASSSPPGLSNQETQYF
CDR3nt: TGTGCCAGCAGCTCCCCCCCAGGACTTTCGAACCAAGAGACCCAGTACTTC

v_gene: TRBV5-1
j_gene: TRBJ1-1
abundance: -
d_gene: TRBD1
CDR3aa: CASSPGTGGEAFF
CDR3nt: TGCGCCAGCAGCCCGGGGACAGGAGGAGAAGCTTTCTTT

v_gene: TRBV19
j_gene: TRBJ2-5
abundance: -
d_gene: TRBD2
CDR3aa: CASSIAGEETQYF
CDR3nt: TGTGCCAGTAGTATCGCGGGGGAAGAGACCCAGTACTTC

v_gene: TRBV6-1
j_gene: TRBJ1-2
abundance: once
d_gene: -
CDR3aa: CASSEHILYGYTF
CDR3nt: TGTGCCAGCAGTGAACACATCCTCTATGGCTACACCTTC

v_gene: TRBV19
j_gene: TRBJ1-2
abundance: once
d_gene: -
CDR3aa: CASSISRRAAHGYTF
CDR3nt: TGTGCCAGTAGTATCTCTAGAAGGGCAGCCCATGGCTACACCTTC

v_gene: TRBV5-6
j_gene: TRBJ2-5
abundance: few
d_gene: TRBD1
CDR3aa: CASSPAGTGIGETQYF
CDR3nt: TGTGCCAGCAGCCCAGCTGGGACAGGGATTGGAGAGACCCAGTACTTC

v_gene: TRBV5-6
j_gene: TRBJ2-7
abundance: -
d_gene: TRBD1
CDR3aa: CASSLQPGQGRHEQYF
CDR3nt: TGTGCCAGCAGCTTGCAGCCGGGACAGGGAAGACACGAGCAGTACTTC

v_gene: TRBV11-2
j_gene: TRBJ1-1
abundance: -
d_gene: -
CDR3aa: CASSSYGTHFEAFF
CDR3nt: TGTGCCAGCAGCTCTTACGGGACACACTTTGAAGCTTTCTTT

v_gene: TRBV25-1
j_gene: TRBJ1-1
abundance: -
d_gene: -
CDR3aa: CASKPRGAPNTEAFF
CDR3nt: TGTGCCAGCAAACCGAGAGGGGCGCCGAACACTGAAGCTTTCTTT

v_gene: TRBV5-1
j_gene: TRBJ2-2
abundance: -
d_gene: -
CDR3aa: CASSTSGANTGELFF
CDR3nt: TGCGCCAGCAGCACCTCAGGGGCTAACACCGGGGAGCTGTTTTTT

v_gene: TRBV9
j_gene: TRBJ1-3
abundance: -
d_gene: -
CDR3aa: CASTTRGDSSGNTIYF
CDR3nt: TGTGCCAGCACCACCCGAGGCGACAGCTCTGGAAACACCATATATTTT

v_gene: TRBV6-5
j_gene: TRBJ1-4
abundance: -
d_gene: TRBD1
CDR3aa: CASSPDRGEKLFF
CDR3nt: TGTGCCAGCAGTCCGGACAGGGGTGAAAAACTGTTTTTT

v_gene: TRBV6-6
j_gene: TRBJ1-6
abundance: -
d_gene: -
CDR3aa: CASRENSPLHF
CDR3nt: TGTGCCAGCAGAGAGAATTCACCCCTCCACTTT

v_gene: TRBV5-8
j_gene: TRBJ1-5
abundance: -
d_gene: TRBD1
CDR3aa: CASTRFPGQNQPQHF
CDR3nt: TGTGCCAGCACCCGGTTTCCGGGACAGAATCAGCCCCAGCATTTT

v_gene: TRBV7-2
j_gene: TRBJ1-1
abundance: -
d_gene: -
CDR3aa: CASSSDTEAFF
CDR3nt: TGTGCCAGCAGCTCGGACACTGAAGCTTTCTTT

v_gene: TRBV2
j_gene: TRBJ2-1
abundance: few
d_gene: TRBD2
CDR3aa: CASSATSGGPLYGEQFF
CDR3nt: TGTGCCAGCAGTGCGACTAGCGGGGGGCCCCTTTATGGAGAGCAGTTCTTC

v_gene: TRBV2
j_gene: TRBJ2-2
abundance: -
d_gene: -
CDR3aa: CASRSENTGELFF
CDR3nt: TGTGCCAGCAGATCGGAGAACACCGGGGAGCTGTTTTTT

v_gene: TRBV2
j_gene: TRBJ1-2
abundance: -
d_gene: -
CDR3aa: CASSEKTAANYGYTF
CDR3nt: TGTGCCAGCAGTGAAAAAACTGCAGCTAACTATGGCTACACCTTC

v_gene: TRBV18
j_gene: TRBJ1-1
abundance: -
d_gene: -
CDR3aa: CASSPSPGRGRQDTEAFF
CDR3nt: TGTGCCAGCTCACCCTCCCCCGGCCGCGGACGGCAGGACACTGAAGCTTTCTTT

v_gene: TRBV2
j_gene: TRBJ2-7
abundance: -
d_gene: TRBD2
CDR3aa: CASSVTSGGAEEQYF
CDR3nt: TGTGCCAGCAGTGTGACTAGCGGGGGGGCCGAGGAGCAGTACTTC

v_gene: TRBV10-2
j_gene: TRBJ2-5
abundance: once
d_gene: TRBD2
CDR3aa: CASSEHASGGQETQYF
CDR3nt: TGCGCCAGCAGTGAGCATGCTAGCGGGGGCCAAGAGACCCAGTACTTC

v_gene: TRBV6-5
j_gene: TRBJ2-7
abundance: -
d_gene: -
CDR3aa: CASSWDFNAYEQYF
CDR3nt: TGTGCCAGCAGTTGGGACTTCAATGCCTACGAGCAGTACTTC

v_gene: TRBV7-9
j_gene: TRBJ2-3
abundance: once
d_gene: -
CDR3aa: CASSSPPRGRTDTQYF
CDR3nt: TGTGCCAGCAGCTCCCCTCCGCGGGGTCGCACAGATACGCAGTATTTT

v_gene: TRBV7-9
j_gene: TRBJ1-2
abundance: few
d_gene: -
CDR3aa: CATQQLLSGYTF
CDR3nt: TGTGCCACACAGCAGTTATTGAGTGGCTACACCTTC

v_gene: TRBV19
j_gene: TRBJ2-7
abundance: -
d_gene: -
CDR3aa: CASSLEAGYEQYF
CDR3nt: TGTGCCAGTAGTCTAGAGGCTGGCTACGAGCAGTACTTC

v_gene: TRBV28
j_gene: TRBJ2-5
abundance: -
d_gene: -
CDR3aa: CASTTPGAVKETQYF
CDR3nt: TGTGCCAGCACCACCCCGGGAGCCGTTAAAGAGACCCAGTACTTC

v_gene: TRBV4-2
j_gene: TRBJ2-5
abundance: -
d_gene: TRBD2
CDR3aa: CASGGGGRQETQYF
CDR3nt: TGTGCCAGCGGCGGGGGGGGGAGGCAAGAGACCCAGTACTTC

v_gene: TRBV19
j_gene: TRBJ1-4
abundance: -
d_gene: -
CDR3aa: CASSMPGVGKLFF
CDR3nt: TGTGCCAGTAGTATGCCCGGAGTGGGAAAACTGTTTTTT

v_gene: TRBV9
j_gene: TRBJ2-6
abundance: -
d_gene: -
CDR3aa: CASSTPGANVLTF
CDR3nt: TGTGCCAGCAGCACCCCTGGGGCCAACGTCCTGACTTTC

v_gene: TRBV19
j_gene: TRBJ1-4
abundance: -
d_gene: TRBD1
CDR3aa: CASGTGENEKLFF
CDR3nt: TGTGCCAGCGGGACAGGAGAGAATGAAAAACTGTTTTTT

v_gene: TRBV19
j_gene: TRBJ1-3
abundance: -
d_gene: -
CDR3aa: CASRARGSLGNTIYF
CDR3nt: TGTGCCAGTAGAGCGCGGGGGTCTCTTGGAAACACCATATATTTT

v_gene: TRBV5-4
j_gene: TRBJ2-1
abundance: -
d_gene: -
CDR3aa: CASSIGGLAADNEQFF
CDR3nt: TGTGCCAGCAGTATTGGGGGCCTGGCTGCGGACAATGAGCAGTTCTTC

v_gene: TRBV7-9
j_gene: TRBJ1-4
abundance: -
d_gene: -
CDR3aa: CASSLGEGQREKLFF
CDR3nt: TGTGCCAGCAGCTTAGGAGAAGGTCAGCGGGAAAAACTGTTTTTT

v_gene: TRBV2
j_gene: TRBJ1-2
abundance: -
d_gene: -
CDR3aa: CASSEGTLPYGYTF
CDR3nt: TGTGCCAGCAGTGAAGGGACCCTACCCTATGGCTACACCTTC

v_gene: TRBV6-1
j_gene: TRBJ1-2
abundance: -
d_gene: TRBD1
CDR3aa: CASSEVGTGISGGYTF
CDR3nt: TGTGCCAGCAGTGAAGTAGGGACAGGGATAAGCGGTGGCTACACCTTC

v_gene: TRBV18
j_gene: TRBJ2-2
abundance: once
d_gene: TRBD2
CDR3aa: CASSPPSGGTTNTGELFF
CDR3nt: TGTGCCAGCTCACCACCCAGCGGGGGCACAACGAACACCGGGGAGCTGTTTTTT

v_gene: TRBV7-6
j_gene: TRBJ1-3
abundance: -
d_gene: TRBD1
CDR3aa: CASSLRTGGGNTIYF
CDR3nt: TGTGCCAGCAGCCTGAGGACAGGAGGGGGAAACACCATATATTTT

v_gene: TRBV5-1
j_gene: TRBJ1-2
abundance: -
d_gene: TRBD1
CDR3aa: CASSLAGTGGVYGYTF
CDR3nt: TGCGCCAGCAGCTTGGCCGGGACAGGGGGCGTTTATGGCTACACCTTC

v_gene: TRBV6-5
j_gene: TRBJ2-7
abundance: -
d_gene: TRBD1
CDR3aa: CASSTGTGAYEQYF
CDR3nt: TGTGCCAGCAGTACCGGGACAGGAGCCTACGAGCAGTACTTC

v_gene: TRBV5-1
j_gene: TRBJ2-7
abundance: -
d_gene: TRBD1
CDR3aa: CASSLGGQVYEQYF
CDR3nt: TGCGCCAGCAGCTTGGGTGGACAGGTATACGAGCAGTACTTC

v_gene: TRBV9
j_gene: TRBJ1-2
abundance: -
d_gene: TRBD1
CDR3aa: CASSVDIGQGSGYTF
CDR3nt: TGTGCCAGCAGCGTAGACATAGGACAGGGTTCTGGCTACACCTTC

v_gene: TRBV4-1
j_gene: TRBJ1-1
abundance: -
d_gene: TRBD1
CDR3aa: CASSQEGGQGVMKAFF
CDR3nt: TGCGCCAGCAGCCAAGAAGGGGGACAGGGGGTTATGAAAGCTTTCTTT

v_gene: TRBV9
j_gene: TRBJ1-1
abundance: -
d_gene: TRBD1
CDR3aa: CASSVEAVGTVSEAFF
CDR3nt: TGTGCCAGCAGCGTAGAGGCGGTGGGGACAGTGAGTGAAGCTTTCTTT

v_gene: TRBV15
j_gene: TRBJ2-5
abundance: -
d_gene: -
CDR3aa: CATRGAADRFQETQYF
CDR3nt: TGTGCCACCAGGGGGGCCGCCGACCGCTTCCAAGAGACCCAGTACTTC